There are a few counts of the clone carrying this T cell receptor (beta chain). What it binds is not known. A second PCR of roughly 7 to 11 cycles used a sample-barcoded 5' primer and a J-beta primer mix. Researchers report that a template-switch adaptor with 12 random nucleotides tagged each cDNA molecule. Each CDR3 protein gets one entry after TCRdb re-called the 5' RACE reads with MiXCR. The sample shows fewer than 2 million distinct CDR3 sequences, 30% to 40% of them seen only once. Each individual donor underwent a draw of about 9.1 milliliters of peripheral blood. The source of the sample is a study of blood T cells in healthy people across ages. Whole-study results and caveats: Estimates based on one million T cells were treated as lower bounds. Any changes in expanded clonotypes were possibly confounded, as donor CMV status remained unknown.

Germline V gives CDR1 LGHNA, CDR2 YNFKEQ. Trimming took off 4 bases at V and 2 bases at J, with 23 bases between the two ends. This CDR3 spans 18 amino acids. The receptor was derived from a human donor in good health. The V call is TRBV4-2, the J call TRBJ1-1; perhaps TRBD1 as D (6 bases). The material sequenced was blood. DNA for the CDR3: TGTGCCAGCAGCCTGATACTCGATTTAACAGGGAGTAACACTGAAGCTTTCTTT. The encoded protein is CASSLILDLTGSNTEAFF.